This T cell receptor beta chain came from a study of high-grade serous ovarian cancer treatment subgroups. On the study more broadly: On average, just over 14,000 reads and thousands of unique TCR beta rearrangements were obtained per sample. Study outcomes and limitations: The analyses considered CDR3 and ignored CDR1 and CDR2. Bulk tumor TCR sequencing gave no spatial information.

Tumor samples were obtained before definitive surgery or chemotherapy. Only in-frame clones appear in the TCRdb table, and some are missing; sequencing was by immunoSEQ multiplex PCR. The sample lists some 3,200 clones, roughly 79% occurring once. The germline gives CDR1 SEHNR, CDR2 FQNEAQ (reference sequence). V lost 0 bases to trimming and J lost 9 bases; unmatched junction nucleotides: 11. This CDR3 region has 16 residues. Details on this clone: Its antigen is undetermined.

V is TRBV7-9 and J is TRBJ2-1; TRBD2 aligns across 7 bases. Sequencing used tumor tissue. The sequence came from a human donor with high-grade serous ovarian cancer. The CDR3 bases are TGTGCCAGCAGCTTAGCGCATGGGGGGGATGAGAGTGAGCAGTTCTTC. Amino acid sequence: CASSLAHGGDESEQFF. The whole variable domain, remainder taken from reference TRBV7-9 and TRBJ2-1, is DTGVSQNPRHKITKRGQNVTFRCDPISEHNRLYWYRQTLGQGPEFLTYFQNEAQLEKSRLLSDRFSAERPKGSFSTLEIQRTEQGDSAMYLCASSLAHGGDESEQFFGPGTRLTVL.